The T cell receptor beta chain described here comes from a study of shared clonotypes between healthy human individuals. Study-wide context: Those who served as donors were two women and a few men between the ages of 18 and 49.

Germline-derived CDR1 and CDR2 are SGHRS and YFSETQ. The CDR3 length is 13 residues. Points on this clone: A junction boundary mismatches the germline segment, possibly from a read error.

Sequencing was performed on unsorted PBMC DNA using ten immunoSEQ deep assay plates. The assay was immunoSEQ multiplex PCR, and TCRdb's table has in-frame clones only and misses some. There are about 490,000 clones in the sample; roughly four fifths occur only once, and 10% to 15% lies in the top ten. This clonotype was obtained from a woman aged 40 to 50 in good health. Some clones in this sample may be carry-over from other donors' samples. The chain employs TRBV5-1 and TRBJ1-6, with TRBD1 identical over 8 bases. Sequenced material: PBMCs. CDR3 nucleotides: TGCGCCAGCAGCTTGGAGGACAGGGCACCCCCCCACTTT. This translates into CASSLEDRAPPHF.